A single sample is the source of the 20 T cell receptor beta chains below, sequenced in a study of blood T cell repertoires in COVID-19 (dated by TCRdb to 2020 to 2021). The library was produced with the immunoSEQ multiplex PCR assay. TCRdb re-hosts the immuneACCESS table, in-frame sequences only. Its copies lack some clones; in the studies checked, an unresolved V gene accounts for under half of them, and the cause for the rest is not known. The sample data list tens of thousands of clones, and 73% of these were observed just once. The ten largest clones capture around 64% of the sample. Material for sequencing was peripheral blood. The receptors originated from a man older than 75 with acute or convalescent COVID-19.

The CDR3 here is CASSLYSGKETQYF. The CDR3 DNA sequence: TGTGCCAGCAGCTTGTATAGCGGGAAGGAGACCCAGTACTTC. This rearrangement joins TRBV5-6 to TRBJ2-5; 8 positions match TRBD2. The CDR3 covers 14 residues. The V gene end was trimmed by 1 base and the J gene end by 5 bases; junction bases not matched to a gene: 4. CDR1 and CDR2 (germline): SGHDT, YYEEEE. Full variable domain (outside the CDR3, taken from reference TRBV5-6 and TRBJ2-5): DAGVTQSPTHLIKTRGQQVTLRCSPKSGHDTVSWYQQALGQGPQFIFQYYEEEERQRGNFPDRFSGHQFPNYSSELNVNALLLGDSALYLCASSLYSGKETQYFGPGTRLLVL.

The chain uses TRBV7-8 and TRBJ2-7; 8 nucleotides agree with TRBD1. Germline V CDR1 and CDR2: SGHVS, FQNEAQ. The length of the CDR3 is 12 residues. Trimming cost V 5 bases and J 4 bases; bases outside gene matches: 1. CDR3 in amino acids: CASSRQGYEQYF. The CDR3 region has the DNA TGTGCCAGCAGCCGACAGGGGTACGAGCAGTACTTC.

The chain's CDR3 is CASSYSMAPTGYTF. In nucleotides, the CDR3 is TGTGCCAGCAGTTACTCGATGGCCCCCACGGGCTACACCTTC. The rearrangement links TRBV6-2 or TRBV6-3 to TRBJ1-2; D remains unclear. V gave up 0 bases and J gave up 8 bases, with 13 bases separating them. The V gene's germline CDR1 is MNHEY and CDR2 SVGEGT. This CDR3 contains 14 residues.

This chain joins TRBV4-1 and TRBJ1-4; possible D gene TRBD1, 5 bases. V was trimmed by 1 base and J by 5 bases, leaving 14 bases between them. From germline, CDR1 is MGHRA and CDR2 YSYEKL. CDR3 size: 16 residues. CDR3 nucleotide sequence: TGCGCCAGCAGCCAAGGTACAGGTGCCGGGAATGAAAAACTGTTTTTT. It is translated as CASSQGTGAGNEKLFF.

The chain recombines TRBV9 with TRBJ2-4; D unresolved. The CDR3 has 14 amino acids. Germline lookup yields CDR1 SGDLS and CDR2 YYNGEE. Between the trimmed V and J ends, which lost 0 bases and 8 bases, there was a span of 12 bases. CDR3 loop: CASSVGNSFDIQYF. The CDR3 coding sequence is TGTGCCAGCAGCGTAGGAAATAGCTTTGACATTCAGTACTTC.

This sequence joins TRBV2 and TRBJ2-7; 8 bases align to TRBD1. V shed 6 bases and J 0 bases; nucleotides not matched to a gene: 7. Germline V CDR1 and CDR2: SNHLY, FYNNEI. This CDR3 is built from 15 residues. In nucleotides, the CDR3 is TGTGCCAGCAGGCGGGACAGGTCTATCTCCTACGAGCAGTACTTC. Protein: CASRRDRSISYEQYF. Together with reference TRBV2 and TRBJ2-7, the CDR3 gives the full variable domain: EPEVTQTPSHQVTQMGQEVILRCVPISNHLYFYWYRQILGQKVEFLVSFYNNEISEKSEIFDDQFSVERPDGSNFTLKIRSTKLEDSAMYFCASRRDRSISYEQYFGPGTRLTVT.

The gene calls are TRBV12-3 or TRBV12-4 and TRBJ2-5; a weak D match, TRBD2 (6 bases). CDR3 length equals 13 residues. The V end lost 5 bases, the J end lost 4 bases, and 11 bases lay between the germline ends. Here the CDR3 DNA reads TGTGCCAGCAGTCAGATGGGGGGAGAGACCCAGTACTTC. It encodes CASSQMGGETQYF.

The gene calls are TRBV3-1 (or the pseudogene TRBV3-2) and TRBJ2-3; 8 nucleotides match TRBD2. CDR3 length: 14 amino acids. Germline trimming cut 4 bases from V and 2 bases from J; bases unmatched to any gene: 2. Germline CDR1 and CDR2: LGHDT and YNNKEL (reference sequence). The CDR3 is CASSLSGNTDTQYF. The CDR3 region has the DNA TGTGCCAGCAGCCTTAGCGGGAACACAGATACGCAGTATTTT.

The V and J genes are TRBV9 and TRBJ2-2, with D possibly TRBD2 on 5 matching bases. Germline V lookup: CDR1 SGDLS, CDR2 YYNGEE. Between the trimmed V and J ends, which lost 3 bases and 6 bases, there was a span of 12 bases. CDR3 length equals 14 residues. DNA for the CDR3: TGTGCCAGCAGCGCTCAGGCCGGGGCCGGGGAGCTGTTTTTT. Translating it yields CASSAQAGAGELFF.

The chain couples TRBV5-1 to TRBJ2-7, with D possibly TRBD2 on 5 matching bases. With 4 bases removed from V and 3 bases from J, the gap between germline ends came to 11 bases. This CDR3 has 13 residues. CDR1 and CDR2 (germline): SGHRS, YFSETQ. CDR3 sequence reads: CASSPDGNYEQYF. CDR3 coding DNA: TGCGCCAGCAGCCCCGACGGGAACTACGAGCAGTACTTC.

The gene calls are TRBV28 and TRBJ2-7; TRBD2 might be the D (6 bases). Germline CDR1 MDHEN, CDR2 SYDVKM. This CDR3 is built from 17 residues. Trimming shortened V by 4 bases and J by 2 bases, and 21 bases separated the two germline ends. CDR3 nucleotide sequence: TGTGCCAGCAGTTCGTATGATCCCTGGGGCGGGGCCTACGAGCAGTACTTC. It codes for CASSSYDPWGGAYEQYF.

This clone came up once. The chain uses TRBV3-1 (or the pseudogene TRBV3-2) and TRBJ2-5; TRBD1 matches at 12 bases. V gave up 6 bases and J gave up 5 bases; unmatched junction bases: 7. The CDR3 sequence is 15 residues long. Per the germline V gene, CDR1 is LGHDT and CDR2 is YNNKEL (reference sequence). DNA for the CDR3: TGTGCCAGCAGACCGGGACAGGGGGCTTGGGAGACCCAGTACTTC. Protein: CASRPGQGAWETQYF.

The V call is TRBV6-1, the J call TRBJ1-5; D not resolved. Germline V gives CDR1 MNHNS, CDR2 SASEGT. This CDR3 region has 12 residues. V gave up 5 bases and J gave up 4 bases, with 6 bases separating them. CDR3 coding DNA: TGTGCCAGCAGTAGGGAGAATCAGCCCCAGCATTTT. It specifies CASSRENQPQHF.

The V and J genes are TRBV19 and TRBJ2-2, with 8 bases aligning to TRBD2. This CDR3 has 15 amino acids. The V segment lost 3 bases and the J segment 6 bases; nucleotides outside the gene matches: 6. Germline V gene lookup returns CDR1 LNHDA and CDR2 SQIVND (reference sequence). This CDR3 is CASSISSGSPGELFF. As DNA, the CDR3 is TGTGCCAGTAGTATCTCTAGCGGGTCCCCCGGGGAGCTGTTTTTT.

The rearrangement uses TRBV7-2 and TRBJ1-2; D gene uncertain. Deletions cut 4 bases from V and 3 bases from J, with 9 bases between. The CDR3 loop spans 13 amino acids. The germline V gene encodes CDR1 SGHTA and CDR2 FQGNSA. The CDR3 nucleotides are TGTGCCAGCAGCTCCCTGCGCGACTATGGCTACACCTTC. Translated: CASSSLRDYGYTF.

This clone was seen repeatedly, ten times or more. Here the CDR3 reads CASRLAGTGELFF. Written as DNA, the CDR3 is TGTGCCAGTAGACTAGCGGGAACCGGGGAGCTGTTTTTT. The rearrangement links TRBV19 to TRBJ2-2, with 10 bases matching TRBD2. This CDR3 has 13 amino acids. V lost 6 bases to trimming and J lost 5 bases; unmatched junction nucleotides: 0. Per germline, CDR1 LNHDA and CDR2 SQIVND (reference sequence).

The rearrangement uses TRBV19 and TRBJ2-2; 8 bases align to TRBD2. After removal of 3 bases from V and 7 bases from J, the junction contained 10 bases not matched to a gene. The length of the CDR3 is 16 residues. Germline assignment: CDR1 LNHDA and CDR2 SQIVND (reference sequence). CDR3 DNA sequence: TGTGCCAGTAGTATTAATAGAGCGGGAGCGGTCGGGGAGCTGTTTTTT. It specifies CASSINRAGAVGELFF. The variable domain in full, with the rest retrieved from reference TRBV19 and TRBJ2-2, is DGGITQSPKYLFRKEGQNVTLSCEQNLNHDAMYWYRQDPGQGLRLIYYSQIVNDFQKGDIAEGYSVSREKKESFPLTVTSAQKNPTAFYLCASSINRAGAVGELFFGEGSRLTVL.

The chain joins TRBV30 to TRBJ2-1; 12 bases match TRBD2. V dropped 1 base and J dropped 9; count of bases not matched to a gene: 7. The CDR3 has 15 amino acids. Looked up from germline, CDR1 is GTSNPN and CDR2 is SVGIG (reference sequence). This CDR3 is CAWSAWTSGVREQFF. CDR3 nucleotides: TGTGCCTGGAGTGCATGGACTAGCGGGGTTCGTGAGCAGTTCTTC.

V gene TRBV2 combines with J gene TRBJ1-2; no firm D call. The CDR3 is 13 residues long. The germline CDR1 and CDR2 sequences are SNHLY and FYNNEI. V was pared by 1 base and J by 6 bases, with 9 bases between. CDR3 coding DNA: TGTGCCAGCAGTGAAGGCCGGGTGCATGGCTACACCTTC. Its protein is CASSEGRVHGYTF.

The CDR3: CSGGRRADTQYF. As DNA, the CDR3 is TGCAGCGGGGGCCGGAGGGCAGATACGCAGTATTTT. The chain couples TRBV29-1 to TRBJ2-3, with D possibly TRBD2 on 6 matching bases. Germline loops: CDR1 SQVTM, CDR2 ANQGSEA. Trimming removed 7 bases from V and 4 bases from J, with 12 bases in between. This CDR3 spans 12 amino acids.